This entry concerns a single T cell receptor beta chain. The entry originates in a study of a mutant IDH1 vaccine in newly diagnosed glioma. At the level of the study: Previous care, which was radiotherapy, temozolomide, or both, most often involved both.

Method: immunoSEQ multiplex PCR; TCRdb's copy keeps in-frame clones and lacks some. The sample has approximately 36,000 clones, 80% to 95% seen once. V lost 3 bases to trimming and J lost 5 bases, with 10 bases between them. Germline assignment: CDR1 SEHNR and CDR2 FQNEAQ (reference sequence). The CDR3 consists of 13 residues. Documented time point: baseline, week 1 (first vaccination visit). The treatment is: pre-vaccination baseline after standard-of-care therapy. The source is a man aged 18 to 35 with glioma. The starting material was PBMCs, obtained from a glioma patient treated with radiotherapy, temozolomide or both. The chain carries TRBV7-9 and TRBJ1-1, with D unclear. CDR3 bases: TGTGCCAGCAGCTTTCTAGGTCTAACTGAAGCTTTCTTT. This gives the protein CASSFLGLTEAFF. Using reference TRBV7-9 and TRBJ1-1 for the parts outside the CDR3, the full variable domain is DTGVSQNPRHKITKRGQNVTFRCDPISEHNRLYWYRQTLGQGPEFLTYFQNEAQLEKSRLLSDRFSAERPKGSFSTLEIQRTEQGDSAMYLCASSFLGLTEAFFGQGTRLTVV.